The text below deals with one T cell receptor beta chain. The data stem from a study of T cell repertoires in cytomegalovirus infection. Each CDR3 protein is one row after TCRdb ran MiXCR on the reads. This table holds around 450,000 distinct CDR3 sequences, around 11% found once. The CDR3 extends over 16 amino acids. CDR1 is SGDLS and CDR2 is YYNGEE in the germline V gene. V lost 4 bases and J 0 bases, leaving 11 bases between the germline ends. J is TRBJ2-6 and V is TRBV9; D is ambiguous. The sample consisted of PBMCs. The clonotype was recovered from a human donor in good health (CMV status not recorded). Some clones in this sample may be carry-over from other donors' samples. As DNA, the CDR3 is TGTGCCAGCAGCAGCGATAGAAGCTCTGGGGCCAACGTCCTGACTTTC. Translation gives CASSSDRSSGANVLTF.